These 14 T cell receptor beta chains came from one sample sequenced in a study of T cell repertoires in cytomegalovirus infection. Their antigen targets remain unknown. TCRdb redid the calling of the reads with MiXCR, one entry per CDR3 protein. Here the sample spans 570,000 or so distinct CDR3 sequences, around 40% being singletons. The material sequenced was cultured PBMCs, taken from culture after CMV antigen stimulation. The receptors stem from a human donor in good health (CMV status not recorded). Some clones in this sample may be carry-over from other donors' samples.

This clonotype was picked up a small number of times. The chain combines TRBV10-3 with TRBJ2-1; the D gene is possibly TRBD1 (5 bases). Trimming took off 10 bases at V and 5 bases at J, with 27 bases between the two ends. There are 17 residues in the CDR3. The germline CDR1 and CDR2 sequences are ENHRY and SYGVKD. CDR3 loop: CATRQGVGATENNEQFF. The DNA of the CDR3 is TGTGCCACAAGGCAAGGGGTAGGGGCGACAGAGAACAATGAGCAGTTCTTC.

The chain links TRBV11-2 to TRBJ1-1; 8 positions agree with TRBD1. Per the germline V gene, CDR1 is SGHAT and CDR2 is FQNNGV. Trimming at V came to 5 bases and at J to 6 bases, leaving 11 bases not matched to a gene. This CDR3 region has 15 residues. Here the CDR3 DNA reads TGTGCCAGCAGCATAAGTGGGACAGGCGTCCCTGAAGCTTTCTTT. Amino acid sequence: CASSISGTGVPEAFF.

This clonotype was seen a few times. The chain combines TRBV6-2 or TRBV6-3 with TRBJ2-7; D call uncertain. The germline gives CDR1 MNHEY, CDR2 SVGEGT. V lost 6 bases and J lost 4, with 7 bases in between. The CDR3 has 11 amino acids. The CDR3: CASSNEYEQYF. The CDR3 DNA reads as TGTGCCAGCAGCAACGAATACGAGCAGTACTTC.

This clonotype has a handful of counts. The chain combines TRBV20-1 with TRBJ2-3; the D is unclear. Germline CDR1 is DFQATT and CDR2 is SNEGSKA (reference sequence). The CDR3 extends over 13 amino acids. V lost 6 bases, J lost 3 bases, and 13 bases lay in between. The CDR3 protein is CSALTPTTDTQYF. The CDR3 DNA follows: TGCAGTGCCCTGACACCAACAACAGATACGCAGTATTTT.

The chain links TRBV20-1 to TRBJ2-4, with D unresolved. V was cut by 2 bases and J by 1 base, with 6 bases left in between. The germline gives CDR1 DFQATT, CDR2 SNEGSKA (reference sequence). The CDR3 has 13 amino acids. CDR3 sequence: CSARIAAKNIQYF. CDR3 nucleotide sequence: TGCAGTGCTAGAATTGCGGCCAAAAACATTCAGTACTTC.

J is TRBJ2-7 and V is TRBV20-1, with 10 bases fitting TRBD2. CDR3 length: 15 amino acids. V dropped 2 bases and J dropped 5; count of bases not matched to a gene: 9. CDR1 and CDR2 (germline): DFQATT, SNEGSKA (reference sequence). DNA of the CDR3: TGCAGTGCTAGACCCCTACTAGCGGGATCTGACGAGCAGTACTTC. As protein: CSARPLLAGSDEQYF.

The gene calls are TRBV7-9 and TRBJ1-6, with TRBD1 matching 7 bases. The CDR3 runs 16 residues. Per germline, CDR1 SEHNR and CDR2 FQNEAQ (reference sequence). The trim removed 5 bases at V and 0 bases at J, leaving 4 bases unmatched. CDR3 bases: TGTGCCAGCAGCAACAGGGGCGCCTCCTATAATTCACCCCTCCACTTT. As protein: CASSNRGASYNSPLHF.

The chain recombines TRBV7-9 with TRBJ2-3; 9 bases agree with TRBD2. Germline CDR1 SEHNR, CDR2 FQNEAQ (reference sequence). CDR3 length: 16 residues. V shed 3 bases, J shed 0 bases, and the junction held 4 bases outside the gene matches. CDR3 in amino acids: CASSLSAGGSTDTQYF. The DNA of the CDR3 is TGTGCCAGCAGCTTGTCAGCGGGGGGAAGCACAGATACGCAGTATTTT.

V gene TRBV5-1 combines with J gene TRBJ1-2; D perhaps matches TRBD1 (6 bases). Looked up from germline, CDR1 is SGHRS and CDR2 is YFSETQ. CDR3 length: 16 amino acids. Deletions cut 0 bases from V and 8 bases from J, with 20 bases between. The CDR3 DNA follows: TGCGCCAGCAGCTTGGGGGGTTCGGACAGAACGCCGGGCTACACCTTC. It translates to CASSLGGSDRTPGYTF.

This clonotype was seen only a few times. V is TRBV15 and J is TRBJ2-2; no definite D call. Germline V gene sequence: CDR1 LNHNV, CDR2 YYDKDF (reference sequence). Trimming stripped 4 bases from V and 4 bases from J, with 16 bases between. The CDR3 totals 16 residues. CDR3 sequence (DNA): TGTGCCACCAGCACATCCATCGGAATCCCCACCGGGGAGCTGTTTTTT. Translated, it gives CATSTSIGIPTGELFF.

About this clonotype itself: This may be a read error, as it is one base from a much larger clone. CDR3 sequence (DNA): TGTGCCAGCAGCATTAGCGGGGGCACAGATACGCAGTATTTT. This codes for CASSISGGTDTQYF. This rearrangement joins TRBV7-8 to TRBJ2-3; 8 bases map to TRBD2. This CDR3 is 14 amino acids long. CDR1 and CDR2 (germline): SGHVS, FQNEAQ. V lost 5 bases to trimming and J lost 1 base; unmatched junction nucleotides: 2.

The chain is built from TRBV18 and TRBJ2-2, with D possibly TRBD1 on 6 matching bases. Per germline, CDR1 KGHSH and CDR2 LQKENI. This CDR3 spans 15 amino acids. Trimming cost V 1 base and J 4 bases, with 10 bases left between them. The CDR3 is CASSPLQGSTGELFF. As DNA, the CDR3 is TGTGCCAGCTCACCACTCCAGGGGAGCACCGGGGAGCTGTTTTTT. Complete variable domain (other parts from reference TRBV18 and TRBJ2-2): NAGVMQNPRHLVRRRGQEARLRCSPMKGHSHVYWYRQLPEEGLKFMVYLQKENIIDESGMPKERFSAEFPKEGPSILRIQQVVRGDSAAYFCASSPLQGSTGELFFGEGSRLTVL.

The genes are TRBV20-1 and TRBJ2-7; TRBD1 aligns across 8 bases. Germline values: CDR1 DFQATT, CDR2 SNEGSKA (reference sequence). With V trimmed by 6 bases and J by 5 bases, 15 bases remained unmatched. The CDR3 contains 15 residues. The CDR3 here is CSAPSARGPTNEQYF. In DNA form, the CDR3 reads TGCAGTGCGCCCTCTGCCAGGGGGCCCACGAACGAGCAGTACTTC.

The chain links TRBV11-3 to TRBJ2-6; TRBD2 aligns across 7 bases. This CDR3 region has 15 residues. CDR1 SGHNT and CDR2 YENEEA come from the germline V gene. The CDR3 spells CALAGVASGANVLTF. In nucleotides, the CDR3 is TGTGCTCTGGCGGGGGTGGCCTCTGGGGCCAACGTCCTGACTTTC.